What follows describes a single TCR beta chain. Its matching antigen is unknown. Sequencing used immunoSEQ multiplex PCR; TCRdb keeps in-frame clones, though not all of them. The sample shows around 78,000 clones, just over 90% of them seen only once. This sample is part of a study of T cell responses to AZD1222 COVID-19 vaccine. Study-wide results and caveats: Mostly white British, mostly female donors; authors suggested clonal diversity may be underestimated. Spike was spanned by vaccine-associated CD4 TCRs, which were dominant at 160-218 and 743-854.

CDR3 length equals 13 residues. V was clipped by 3 bases and J by 7 bases, with 12 bases between them. CDR1 is MRHNA and CDR2 is SNTAGT in the germline V gene. The TCR originated in an adult who received the AZD1222 COVID-19 vaccine. Sequenced material: peripheral blood, taken 28 days after the second AZD1222 dose. The gene calls are TRBV6-4 and TRBJ1-2; D gene ambiguous. The CDR3 here is CASSEQAGGGYTF. In DNA, the CDR3 is TGTGCCAGCAGTGAGCAAGCAGGAGGTGGCTACACCTTC.